This passage covers 20 T cell receptor beta chains from one sample sequenced in a study of blood T cell repertoires in COVID-19. Repertoires were generated with immunoSEQ multiplex PCR, while TCRdb's copy carries only in-frame clones and drops some. The sample contains around 270,000 clones, roughly 91% of which appear only once. The sequencing sample was made of peripheral blood. These receptors all come from a man in his forties with acute or convalescent COVID-19.

This chain connects TRBV19 to TRBJ1-6; no clear D gene. V lost 7 bases and J 6 bases, leaving 13 bases between the germline ends. Germline V gives CDR1 LNHDA, CDR2 SQIVND (reference sequence). This CDR3 region has 14 residues. The CDR3 DNA is TGTGCCAGTACCGCGGAGGCCCCTAATTCACCCCTCCACTTT. This encodes CASTAEAPNSPLHF.

CDR3: CASSLGLANEQFF. In DNA form, the CDR3 reads TGTGCCAGCAGCTTAGGACTAGCGAATGAGCAGTTCTTC. This sequence joins TRBV5-6 and TRBJ2-1; TRBD2 matches 9 bases. Germline CDR1 SGHDT, CDR2 YYEEEE. V gave up 2 bases and J gave up 7 bases; unmatched junction bases: 1. The CDR3 loop spans 13 amino acids.

The chain combines TRBV7-2 with TRBJ2-4; 8 bases line up with TRBD2. The CDR3 extends over 15 amino acids. V trimming: 5 bases; J trimming: 6 bases; junction bases outside the gene matches: 9. The germline gives CDR1 SGHTA, CDR2 FQGNSA. CDR3 sequence reads: CASSPGGRSGNIQYF. The CDR3 DNA reads as TGTGCCAGCAGCCCGGGGGGGCGGTCGGGAAACATTCAGTACTTC.

This chain joins TRBV24-1 and TRBJ2-2; D might be TRBD1 (6 bases). This CDR3 has 15 residues. CDR1 is KGHDR and CDR2 is SFDVKD in the germline V gene. V was pared by 4 bases and J by 6 bases, with 14 bases between. This CDR3 reads CATSDHTGLSGELFF. CDR3 DNA: TGTGCCACCAGTGACCATACAGGGCTGTCCGGGGAGCTGTTTTTT.

In nucleotides, the CDR3 is TGTGCCAGCAGATTGACCGACTGGAACACTGAAGCTTTCTTT. Translation: CASRLTDWNTEAFF. The chain is built from TRBV6-5 and TRBJ1-1; D call uncertain. Germline values: CDR1 MNHEY, CDR2 SVGAGI. The CDR3 runs to 14 residues. Trimming took off 6 bases at V and 1 base at J, with 12 bases between the two ends.

The V and J genes are TRBV5-1 and TRBJ1-2; D gene uncertain. Trimming pared 0 bases from V and 6 bases from J, leaving 12 bases between. Germline assignment: CDR1 SGHRS and CDR2 YFSETQ. The CDR3 is made up of 14 amino acids. The CDR3 loop is CASSLGAGEHGYTF. The CDR3 DNA sequence: TGCGCCAGCAGCTTGGGCGCCGGGGAACATGGCTACACCTTC.

J is TRBJ1-1 and V is TRBV6-5, with D perhaps matching TRBD1 (6 bases). Trimming pared 5 bases from V and 11 bases from J, leaving 18 bases between. Germline values: CDR1 MNHEY, CDR2 SVGAGI. The CDR3 loop spans 13 amino acids. CDR3 protein: CASSTRAGAGAFF. The CDR3 DNA reads as TGTGCCAGCAGTACCCGGGCGGGGGCGGGTGCTTTCTTT.

The sample holds a few counts of this clone. The V call is TRBV27, the J call TRBJ2-1; D is possibly TRBD1 (5 bases). CDR1 and CDR2 (germline): MNHEY, SMNVEV (reference sequence). The CDR3 totals 15 residues. The V gene lost 7 bases and the J gene lost 1 base, with 14 bases spanning the gap. CDR3 loop: CASIGWQGSYNEQFF. CDR3 bases: TGTGCCAGCATAGGGTGGCAGGGATCCTACAATGAGCAGTTCTTC.

The chain recombines TRBV25-1 with TRBJ1-1, with a tentative D call TRBD1 (6 bases). Trimming cost V 8 bases and J 1 base, with 17 bases left between them. The germline CDR1 and CDR2 sequences are MGHDK and SYGVNS. This CDR3 is built from 15 residues. CDR3 loop: CASYPTGTWNTEAFF. The CDR3 DNA is TGTGCCAGCTACCCGACAGGAACGTGGAACACTGAAGCTTTCTTT.

The CDR3 region is CASSQRPSGTGFEQYF. CDR3 bases: TGTGCCAGCAGCCAAAGACCATCGGGGACAGGGTTCGAGCAGTACTTC. The genes are TRBV3-1 (or the pseudogene TRBV3-2) and TRBJ2-7, with 9 bases that match TRBD1. The trim removed 2 bases at V and 6 bases at J, leaving 11 bases unmatched. Germline V CDR1 and CDR2: LGHDT, YNNKEL (reference sequence). The CDR3 runs 16 residues.

The chain employs TRBV28 and TRBJ1-1; 8 positions match TRBD1. Germline lookup yields CDR1 MDHEN and CDR2 SYDVKM. V lost 6 bases and J lost 1; bases outside the gene matches: 4. This CDR3 has 14 residues. CDR3 bases: TGTGCCAGCAGGCCGGGACAGGCGAACACTGAAGCTTTCTTT. Translation: CASRPGQANTEAFF.

V and J are TRBV7-6 and TRBJ2-7, with 10 bases identical to TRBD1. There are 14 residues in the CDR3. The V and J ends lost 5 bases and 5 bases, in that order; junction bases with no gene match: 6. CDR1 is SGHVS, CDR2 FNYEAQ, per germline. The CDR3 DNA reads as TGTGCCAGCAGCCCGACAGGGGGCAGCGACGAGCAGTACTTC. Its translation: CASSPTGGSDEQYF.

V usage is TRBV11-3 and J usage is TRBJ2-3, with 11 bases identical to TRBD2. The CDR3 loop spans 15 amino acids. Germline CDR1 reads SGHNT; CDR2 reads YENEEA. Losses at the gene ends were 3 bases for V and 4 bases for J; bases not matched to a gene: 3. As DNA, the CDR3 is TGTGCCAGCAGCTTTAGCGGGGGGGGACCAGATACGCAGTATTTT. Encoded protein: CASSFSGGGPDTQYF.

CDR3 sequence reads: CASSPGQQGTDTQYF. CDR3 nucleotides: TGCGCCAGCAGCCCAGGTCAACAGGGCACAGATACGCAGTATTTT. The genes are TRBV5-1 and TRBJ2-3; D is possibly TRBD1 (5 bases). This CDR3 contains 15 residues. CDR1 and CDR2 (germline): SGHRS, YFSETQ. Trimming cost V 4 bases and J 1 base, with 13 bases left between them. Full variable domain (rest looked up from reference TRBV5-1 and TRBJ2-3): KAGVTQTPRYLIKTRGQQVTLSCSPISGHRSVSWYQQTPGQGLQFLFEYFSETQRNKGNFPGRFSGRQFSNSRSEMNVSTLELGDSALYLCASSPGQQGTDTQYFGPGTRLTVL.

This clone has a single count. This chain links TRBV5-1 with TRBJ1-2; TRBD1 agrees at 8 bases. The germline V gene has CDR1 SGHRS and CDR2 YFSETQ. V gave up 5 bases and J gave up 8 bases; unmatched junction bases: 14. The CDR3 length is 15 residues. The CDR3: CASRLGTGGGRGYTF. CDR3 bases: TGCGCCAGCAGGCTGGGGACAGGTGGAGGAAGGGGCTACACCTTC.

The chain carries TRBV7-9 and TRBJ1-1, with 8 bases matching TRBD1. CDR1 and CDR2 from the germline V gene are SEHNR and FQNEAQ (reference sequence). V lost 5 bases to trimming and J lost 5 bases; unmatched junction nucleotides: 7. The CDR3 totals 14 residues. The CDR3 spells CASSPGRGPTEAFF. The CDR3 region has the DNA TGTGCCAGCAGCCCCGGCAGGGGGCCAACTGAAGCTTTCTTT.

CDR3 amino acids: CASSLQAAEEKLFF. Written as DNA, the CDR3 is TGCGCCAGCAGCTTGCAGGCCGCCGAGGAAAAACTGTTTTTT. V is TRBV5-1 and J is TRBJ1-4; no clear D gene. The V end lost 1 base, the J end lost 8 bases, and 12 bases lay between the germline ends. The CDR3 length is 14 residues. Germline V gives CDR1 SGHRS, CDR2 YFSETQ.

This chain uses TRBV6-1 with TRBJ2-3, with a tentative D call TRBD2 (5 bases). V shed 2 bases and J shed 5 bases, with 8 bases lying between them. CDR3 length equals 13 residues. Per the germline V gene, CDR1 is MNHNS and CDR2 is SASEGT. The CDR3 DNA reads TGTGCCAGCAGTGAATTGGGGAGAGATACGCAGTATTTT. It is translated as CASSELGRDTQYF.

The chain links TRBV5-6 to TRBJ1-4; 7 nucleotides line up with TRBD1. Per germline, CDR1 SGHDT and CDR2 YYEEEE. The V gene end was trimmed by 4 bases and the J gene end by 4 bases; junction bases not matched to a gene: 7. The CDR3 is made up of 15 amino acids. The CDR3 protein is CASSQTGNINEKLFF. The CDR3, as DNA: TGTGCCAGCAGCCAGACAGGGAATATTAATGAAAAACTGTTTTTT.

V is TRBV20-1 and J is TRBJ1-3; D remains ambiguous. The CDR3 has 14 residues. CDR1 DFQATT and CDR2 SNEGSKA come from the germline V gene (reference sequence). Trimming took 3 bases from V and 0 from J, leaving 9 bases between them. CDR3 region: CSASNIFSGNTIYF. DNA of the CDR3: TGCAGTGCTAGTAACATCTTCTCTGGAAACACCATATATTTT.